This is a list of T cell receptor beta chains from one sample in a study of OX40 agonist ivuxolimab in advanced cancers. TCRdb's copy holds only in-frame clones and misses some; the assay was immunoSEQ multiplex PCR. In the table there are around 44,000 clones, about 83% of which are singletons. Source: CD4+ or CD8+ T cells sorted from blood, taken in a trial of the OX40 agonist ivuxolimab. Every receptor here comes from an adult with an advanced solid tumor such as melanoma, head and neck, liver or kidney cancer. Both conserved end residues are part of each CDR3. The D gene is left open where the match is weak. Size is omitted from some rows. Given values are once, few, many or a class for expanded clones.

V gene	J gene	clone size	D gene	CDR3 protein	CDR3 DNA
TRBV5-1	TRBJ2-6	-	TRBD1	CASSSRDRGGRGANVLTF	TGCGCCAGCAGCTCCCGGGACAGGGGAGGGCGAGGGGCCAACGTCCTGACTTTC
TRBV9	TRBJ2-3	-	-	CASSVGAGHTDTQYF	TGTGCCAGCAGCGTAGGTGCGGGGCACACAGATACGCAGTATTTT
TRBV19	TRBJ1-2	once	-	CASTFLGWYGYTF	TGTGCCAGTACCTTTCTGGGTTGGTATGGCTACACCTTC
TRBV7-9	TRBJ2-1	-	TRBD2	CASSSGVIYNEQFF	TGTGCCAGCAGCAGCGGGGTTATCTACAATGAGCAGTTCTTC
TRBV11-2	TRBJ2-7	once	-	CASTAWTSRPSYEQYF	TGTGCCAGCACCGCCTGGACTTCCAGACCTAGCTACGAGCAGTACTTC
TRBV7-6	TRBJ1-4	-	-	CASSLGRGEKLFF	TGTGCCAGCAGCTTAGGGCGGGGTGAAAAACTGTTTTTT
TRBV18	TRBJ1-1	-	-	CASSPTGMNTEAFF	TGTGCCAGCTCACCGACAGGAATGAACACTGAAGCTTTCTTT
TRBV7-3	TRBJ2-7	-	-	CASSSGTGEQYF	TGTGCCAGCAGCTCTGGGACGGGCGAGCAGTACTTC
TRBV9	TRBJ2-1	-	TRBD2	CASSVGGLGSYNEQFF	TGTGCCAGCAGCGTAGGGGGACTAGGTTCCTACAATGAGCAGTTCTTC
TRBV5-4	TRBJ2-3	-	TRBD2	CASSLAGGPTDTQYF	TGTGCCAGCAGCTTGGCGGGGGGGCCCACAGATACGCAGTATTTT
TRBV18	TRBJ1-3	once	-	CASSPSATFSGNTIYF	TGTGCCAGCTCTCCGTCAGCTACGTTCTCTGGAAACACCATATATTTT
TRBV6-5	TRBJ1-5	-	-	CASKGVGGNQPQHF	TGTGCCAGCAAGGGGGTCGGCGGGAATCAGCCCCAGCATTTT
TRBV28	TRBJ1-2	-	-	CASSFLRGYTF	TGTGCCAGCAGTTTTTTGCGGGGCTACACCTTC
TRBV30	TRBJ2-7	once	-	CAWGDNYEQYF	TGTGCCTGGGGGGATAACTACGAGCAGTACTTC
TRBV4-1	TRBJ2-1	-	TRBD2	CASSPQTSGVYNEQFF	TGCGCCAGCAGCCCCCAGACTAGCGGGGTGTACAATGAGCAGTTCTTC
TRBV29-1	TRBJ1-1	few	TRBD1	CSVERFISRGADTEAFF	TGCAGCGTTGAAAGATTTATCTCCAGGGGGGCAGACACTGAAGCTTTCTTT
TRBV9	TRBJ2-3	-	-	CASSVAATDTQYF	TGTGCCAGCAGCGTAGCGGCAACAGATACGCAGTATTTT
TRBV6-1	TRBJ2-5	-	-	CASSDRGLETQYF	TGTGCCAGCAGTGACAGGGGTCTTGAGACCCAGTACTTC
TRBV18	TRBJ1-3	once	TRBD1	CASSDRGTLSGNTIYF	TGTGCCAGCTCCGACAGGGGGACTCTTTCTGGAAACACCATATATTTT
TRBV6-4	TRBJ2-1	-	TRBD1	CASSPQGAVYNEQFF	TGTGCCAGCAGCCCCCAGGGGGCAGTGTACAATGAGCAGTTCTTC
TRBV2	TRBJ1-2	-	-	CARRDVRDAYGYTF	TGTGCCAGACGAGACGTCAGGGATGCCTATGGCTACACCTTC
TRBV6-1	TRBJ2-7	-	-	CASLTGNSYEQYF	TGTGCCAGCCTAACAGGGAACTCCTACGAGCAGTACTTC
TRBV28	TRBJ2-1	-	-	CASSSRSLGNEQFF	TGTGCCAGCAGTTCCCGGTCTTTGGGGAATGAGCAGTTCTTC
TRBV19	TRBJ1-1	-	-	CASSMSIEAFF	TGTGCCAGTAGTATGAGTATTGAAGCTTTCTTT
TRBV25-1	TRBJ1-1	-	-	CASPRRTEAFF	TGTGCCAGCCCCCGGCGTACTGAAGCTTTCTTT
TRBV5-8	TRBJ1-4	few	TRBD1	CASSAGQGVEKLFF	TGTGCCAGCAGCGCGGGACAGGGGGTAGAAAAACTGTTTTTT
TRBV6-1	TRBJ1-4	-	-	CASSEDDSEGEKLFF	TGTGCCAGCAGTGAAGACGACTCTGAGGGAGAAAAACTGTTTTTT
TRBV2	TRBJ2-1	-	-	CASSTPGLKQFF	TGTGCCAGCTCCACTCCGGGACTCAAGCAGTTCTTC
TRBV20-1	TRBJ2-5	-	-	CSADHLATQYF	TGCAGTGCAGACCATTTAGCGACCCAGTACTTC
TRBV6-5	TRBJ1-1	-	-	CASTKQGRYTEAFF	TGTGCCAGCACCAAGCAGGGGCGGTACACTGAAGCTTTCTTT
TRBV9	TRBJ2-7	few	-	CASSVGPLGSGDYEQYF	TGTGCCAGCAGCGTAGGACCCCTGGGTTCCGGTGACTACGAGCAGTACTTC
TRBV19	TRBJ2-7	-	-	CASSEDKSYEQYF	TGTGCCAGTAGTGAAGACAAGTCCTACGAGCAGTACTTC
TRBV18	TRBJ2-3	once	-	CASSPLKGGGTDTQYF	TGTGCCAGCTCACCACTAAAGGGAGGTGGCACAGATACGCAGTATTTT
TRBV14	TRBJ2-3	few	-	CASSQATGDTQYF	TGTGCCAGCAGCCAGGCCACAGGAGATACGCAGTATTTT
TRBV9	TRBJ2-7	once	TRBD1	CASSVEETGGREQYF	TGTGCCAGCAGCGTAGAGGAGACAGGGGGCCGCGAGCAGTACTTC
TRBV14	TRBJ2-7	-	TRBD1	CASSRDRVFEAYEQYF	TGTGCCAGCAGCAGGGACAGGGTGTTTGAGGCCTACGAGCAGTACTTC
TRBV6-1	TRBJ1-2	-	-	CASSEDVGMGYTF	TGTGCCAGCAGTGAGGACGTAGGCATGGGCTACACCTTC
TRBV29-1	TRBJ1-4	-	TRBD1	CSVDQGVGEKLFF	TGCAGCGTTGACCAGGGGGTCGGTGAAAAACTGTTTTTT
TRBV2	TRBJ2-7	-	-	CASSESGYEQYF	TGTGCCAGCAGTGAGTCCGGCTACGAGCAGTACTTC
TRBV25-1	TRBJ2-3	-	-	CASSAPGAEARGDTQYF	TGTGCCAGCAGTGCCCCTGGAGCGGAAGCAAGGGGTGATACGCAGTATTTT
TRBV9	TRBJ2-5	once	TRBD2	CASSPRVGTSGMETQYF	TGTGCCAGCAGCCCGCGGGTCGGGACTAGCGGGATGGAGACCCAGTACTTC